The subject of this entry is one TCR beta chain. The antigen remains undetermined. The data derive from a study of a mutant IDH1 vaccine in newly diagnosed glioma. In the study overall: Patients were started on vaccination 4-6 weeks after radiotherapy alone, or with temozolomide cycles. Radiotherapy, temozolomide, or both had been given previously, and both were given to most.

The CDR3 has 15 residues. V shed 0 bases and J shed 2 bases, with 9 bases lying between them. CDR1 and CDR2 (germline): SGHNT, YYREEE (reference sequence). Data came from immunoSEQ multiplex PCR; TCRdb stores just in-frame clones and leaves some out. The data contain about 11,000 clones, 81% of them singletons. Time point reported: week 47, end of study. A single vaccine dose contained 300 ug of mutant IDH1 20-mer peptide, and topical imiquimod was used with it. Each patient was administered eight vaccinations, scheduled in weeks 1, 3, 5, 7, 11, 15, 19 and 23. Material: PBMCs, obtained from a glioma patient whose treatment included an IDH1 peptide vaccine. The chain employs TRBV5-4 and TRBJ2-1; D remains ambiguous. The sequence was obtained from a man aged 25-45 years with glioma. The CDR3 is CASSLDAYTYNEQFF. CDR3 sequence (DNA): TGTGCCAGCAGCTTGGATGCTTATACCTACAATGAGCAGTTCTTC.